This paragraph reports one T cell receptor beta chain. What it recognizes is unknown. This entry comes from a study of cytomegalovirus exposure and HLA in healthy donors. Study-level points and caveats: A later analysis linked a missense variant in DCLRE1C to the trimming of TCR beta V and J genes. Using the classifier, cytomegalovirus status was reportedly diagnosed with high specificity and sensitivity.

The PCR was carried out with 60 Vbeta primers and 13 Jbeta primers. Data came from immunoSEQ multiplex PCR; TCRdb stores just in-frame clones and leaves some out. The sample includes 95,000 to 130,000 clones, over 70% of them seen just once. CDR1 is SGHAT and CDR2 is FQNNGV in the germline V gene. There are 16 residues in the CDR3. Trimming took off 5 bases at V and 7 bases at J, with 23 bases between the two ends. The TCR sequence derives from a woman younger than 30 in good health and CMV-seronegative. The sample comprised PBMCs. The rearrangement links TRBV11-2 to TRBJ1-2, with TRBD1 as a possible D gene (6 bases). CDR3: CASSLLDPQGYGGYTF. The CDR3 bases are TGTGCCAGCAGCCTGCTCGACCCACAGGGATACGGTGGCTACACCTTC.